These 25 T cell receptor beta chains came from one sample sequenced in a study of cytomegalovirus exposure and HLA in healthy donors. Primers for the PCR totalled 60 Vbeta and 13 Jbeta. The data were produced by immunoSEQ multiplex PCR, yet TCRdb's version contains in-frame clones alone and is incomplete. The sample holds 90,000 to 140,000 clones, under 85% seen once. Sequencing used PBMCs. The receptor source for this set is a woman aged 40 to 50 in good health and CMV-seropositive.

This chain joins TRBV29-1 and TRBJ1-2, with 9 bases identical to TRBD1. CDR1 is SQVTM, CDR2 ANQGSEA, per germline. V gave up 7 bases and J gave up 8 bases; unmatched junction bases: 17. The CDR3 sequence is 15 residues long. CDR3 sequence (DNA): TGCAGCGCCACAGACGCCGGGACAGGGTCGTACGGCTACACCTTC. Protein sequence: CSATDAGTGSYGYTF. Combining the CDR3 with reference TRBV29-1 and TRBJ1-2 gives the whole variable domain SAVISQKPSRDICQRGTSLTIQCQVDSQVTMMFWYRQQPGQSLTLIATANQGSEATYESGFVIDKFPISRPNLTFSTLTVSNMSPEDSSIYLCSATDAGTGSYGYTFGSGTRLTVV.

The J gene is TRBJ2-7, the V gene TRBV28, with 11 bases identical to TRBD2. This CDR3 is built from 14 residues. The V gene end was trimmed by 5 bases and the J gene end by 3 bases; junction bases not matched to a gene: 3. In germline, CDR1 is MDHEN, CDR2 SYDVKM. The CDR3 loop is CASSLGTSGYEQYF. Here the CDR3 DNA reads TGTGCCAGCAGTCTCGGGACTAGCGGCTACGAGCAGTACTTC.

This sequence joins TRBV6-5 and TRBJ1-1, with 8 nucleotides matching TRBD1. The CDR3 has 14 residues. The V gene's germline CDR1 is MNHEY and CDR2 SVGAGI. V lost 5 bases to trimming and J lost 4 bases; unmatched junction nucleotides: 6. The CDR3 coding sequence is TGTGCCAGCAGTCCTGCAGGGGGCAGCACTGAAGCTTTCTTT. The encoded protein is CASSPAGGSTEAFF.

The chain couples TRBV28 to TRBJ2-7, with 10 bases lining up with TRBD2. After removal of 8 bases from V and 3 bases from J, the junction contained 4 bases not matched to a gene. This CDR3 contains 13 residues. Per the germline V gene, CDR1 is MDHEN and CDR2 is SYDVKM. CDR3 residues: CASASGSIYEQYF. In DNA form, the CDR3 reads TGTGCCAGCGCTAGCGGGAGTATCTACGAGCAGTACTTC.

This clone has only a few counts. The junction shows a germline mismatch at one end, possibly a read error. This chain links TRBV6-5 with TRBJ2-7, with TRBD1 as a possible D gene (6 bases). Germline V gives CDR1 MNHEY, CDR2 SVGAGI. The CDR3 contains 13 residues. The CDR3 reads CASSSRTARYWGF. The CDR3 region has the DNA TGTGCCAGCAGTTCTCGGACAGCCCGCTACTGGGGTTTC.

The J gene is TRBJ1-2, the V gene TRBV5-1, with TRBD1 as a possible D gene (5 bases). V dropped 0 bases and J dropped 3 bases, with 21 bases sitting between them. The germline gives CDR1 SGHRS, CDR2 YFSETQ. The CDR3 spans 18 residues. The CDR3 DNA follows: TGCGCCAGCAGCTTGGCCGGCCAAAGCGTCGGGGGTGACTATGGCTACACCTTC. Amino acids: CASSLAGQSVGGDYGYTF.

The chain carries TRBV9 and TRBJ1-2; 7 bases map to TRBD1. CDR3 length: 13 residues. V lost 6 bases and J lost 1; bases outside the gene matches: 3. Germline assignment: CDR1 SGDLS and CDR2 YYNGEE. The CDR3 DNA is TGTGCCAGCACAAGGGACAGTAACTATGGCTACACCTTC. The encoded protein is CASTRDSNYGYTF.

This clone was recorded a few times. This sequence joins TRBV5-1 and TRBJ1-5; D is ambiguous. This CDR3 comprises 13 residues. Trimming left V 0 bases short and J 5 bases short, with 6 bases between. Germline CDR1 SGHRS, CDR2 YFSETQ. This CDR3 is CASSLGPYQPQHF. CDR3 nucleotides: TGCGCCAGCAGCTTGGGTCCCTATCAGCCCCAGCATTTT.

A remark on this clone: This specimen includes other DNA sequences encoding the same CDR3. This rearrangement joins TRBV5-1 to TRBJ2-1, with a tentative D call TRBD1 (7 bases). The CDR3 covers 16 residues. The V gene's germline CDR1 is SGHRS and CDR2 YFSETQ. The V gene lost 3 bases and the J gene lost 0 bases, with 13 bases spanning the gap. CDR3: CASSSQGTGSYNEQFF. CDR3 nucleotide sequence: TGCGCCAGCAGCTCACAGGGGACTGGCTCCTACAATGAGCAGTTCTTC. The complete variable domain, with remaining parts taken from reference TRBV5-1 and TRBJ2-1, reads KAGVTQTPRYLIKTRGQQVTLSCSPISGHRSVSWYQQTPGQGLQFLFEYFSETQRNKGNFPGRFSGRQFSNSRSEMNVSTLELGDSALYLCASSSQGTGSYNEQFFGPGTRLTVL.

This chain connects TRBV7-2 to TRBJ1-5, with D possibly matching TRBD1 (5 bases). CDR3 length equals 13 residues. Germline assignment: CDR1 SGHTA and CDR2 FQGNSA. V was clipped by 3 bases and J by 4 bases, with 7 bases between them. The CDR3 nucleotides read TGTGCCAGCAGCTTTTACAGGAATCAGCCCCAGCATTTT. Translated: CASSFYRNQPQHF.

The V and J genes are TRBV4-1 and TRBJ1-1; 8 bases map to TRBD1. The CDR3 contains 14 residues. Trimming at V came to 4 bases and at J to 1 base, leaving 2 bases not matched to a gene. Germline lookup yields CDR1 MGHRA and CDR2 YSYEKL. CDR3 region: CASSPGTGNTEAFF. The CDR3 DNA follows: TGCGCCAGCAGCCCCGGGACAGGGAACACTGAAGCTTTCTTT.

V gene TRBV4-1 combines with J gene TRBJ1-4; TRBD1 is a possible D gene (6 bases). The CDR3 contains 15 residues. V was clipped by 1 base and J by 10 bases, with 16 bases between them. Germline CDR1 MGHRA, CDR2 YSYEKL. CDR3 sequence: CASSQAPTGDGKLFF. The CDR3, as DNA: TGCGCCAGCAGCCAAGCCCCGACAGGAGACGGAAAACTGTTTTTT.

The CDR3 DNA sequence: TGTGCCAGCAGTTCCTATCCGGGAACAGAAAGAACCTACGAGCAGTACTTC. Its protein is CASSSYPGTERTYEQYF. The chain employs TRBV27 and TRBJ2-7, with TRBD2 as a possible D gene (5 bases). The germline gives CDR1 MNHEY, CDR2 SMNVEV (reference sequence). CDR3 size: 17 residues. V was shortened by 4 bases and J by 2 bases, with 21 bases between the two germline ends.

This rearrangement joins TRBV5-4 to TRBJ1-2; 7 bases align to TRBD1. V gave up 4 bases and J gave up 4 bases; unmatched junction bases: 4. The CDR3 length is 13 residues. From germline, CDR1 is SGHNT and CDR2 YYREEE (reference sequence). Here the CDR3 DNA reads TGTGCCAGCAGCATCCGGGACAGCTATGGCTACACCTTC. Translating gives CASSIRDSYGYTF.

The J gene is TRBJ2-3, the V gene TRBV7-7; weak D call: TRBD1 (6 bases). Germline V lookup: CDR1 SSHAT, CDR2 FNYEAQ (reference sequence). Trimming shortened V by 4 bases and J by 6 bases, and 14 bases separated the two germline ends. The CDR3 contains 14 residues. In DNA form, the CDR3 reads TGTGCCAGCAGCTCAACGACAGGATCCGATACGCAGTATTTT. It translates to CASSSTTGSDTQYF.

This chain connects TRBV7-6 to TRBJ1-4, with D unclear. Trimming shortened V by 4 bases and J by 8 bases, and 14 bases separated the two germline ends. Germline V gene sequence: CDR1 SGHVS, CDR2 FNYEAQ. This CDR3 has 14 residues. In DNA, the CDR3 is TGTGCCAGCAGCTCCCGGGGATGGAGGGAAAAACTGTTTTTT. This translates into CASSSRGWREKLFF.

J is TRBJ2-3 and V is TRBV5-4; 8 nucleotides agree with TRBD2. CDR3 length: 15 amino acids. Trimming cost V 4 bases and J 2 bases; bases outside gene matches: 6. CDR1 is SGHNT, CDR2 YYREEE, per germline (reference sequence). The CDR3 DNA is TGTGCCAGCAGCCAAACTAGCGGAAACACAGATACGCAGTATTTT. Its translation is CASSQTSGNTDTQYF. Drawing the rest from reference TRBV5-4 and TRBJ2-3, the complete variable domain is ETGVTQSPTHLIKTRGQQVTLRCSSQSGHNTVSWYQQALGQGPQFIFQYYREEENGRGNFPPRFSGLQFPNYSSELNVNALELDDSALYLCASSQTSGNTDTQYFGPGTRLTVL.

The chain is built from TRBV5-8 and TRBJ2-5; TRBD1 aligns across 7 bases. CDR1 SGHTS and CDR2 YDEGEE come from the germline V gene. Trimming at V came to 5 bases and at J to 5 bases, leaving 15 bases not matched to a gene. This CDR3 has 16 residues. The CDR3 reads CASRRGQTSLGETQYF. CDR3 DNA sequence: TGTGCCAGCAGAAGGGGACAGACATCCCTCGGCGAGACCCAGTACTTC.

This chain links TRBV2 with TRBJ1-6; the D is unclear. Germline V CDR1 and CDR2: SNHLY, FYNNEI. Between the trimmed V and J ends, which lost 6 bases and 10 bases, there was a span of 19 bases. CDR3 length: 15 amino acids. CDR3 nucleotide sequence: TGTGCCAGCAGGACGTACGCCGTGGGAGAGTCACCCCTCCACTTT. Translation gives CASRTYAVGESPLHF.

The rearrangement uses TRBV6-5 and TRBJ1-2, with 7 bases identical to TRBD1. Losses at the gene ends were 8 bases for V and 5 bases for J; bases not matched to a gene: 14. The CDR3 has 15 residues. Germline V gene lookup returns CDR1 MNHEY and CDR2 SVGAGI. This CDR3 reads CASGAPNRGSYGYTF. The DNA for the CDR3 is TGTGCCAGCGGGGCCCCTAACAGGGGAAGTTATGGCTACACCTTC.

This chain uses TRBV28 with TRBJ1-4; tentatively, D is TRBD1 (5 bases). The V and J ends lost 4 bases and 4 bases respectively, with 16 bases between them. There are 16 residues in the CDR3. The germline CDR1 and CDR2 sequences are MDHEN and SYDVKM. CDR3 in DNA: TGTGCCAGCAGTTACCTCCGGGGGACCCTTAATGAAAAACTGTTTTTT. This translates into CASSYLRGTLNEKLFF.

The V gene is TRBV27, the J gene TRBJ2-5, with 10 bases matching TRBD2. This CDR3 is 16 amino acids long. The germline V gene has CDR1 MNHEY and CDR2 SMNVEV (reference sequence). J gave up 7 bases and V 1 base, and 9 bases lay outside the gene matches. This CDR3 reads CASSLLVAGGGLTQYF. Written as DNA, the CDR3 is TGTGCCAGCAGTTTATTGGTAGCGGGAGGAGGTTTGACCCAGTACTTC.

This chain links TRBV5-4 with TRBJ2-7, with TRBD2 matching 8 bases. The germline V gene encodes CDR1 SGHNT and CDR2 YYREEE (reference sequence). This CDR3 region has 15 residues. V lost 4 bases and J lost 1; bases outside the gene matches: 7. CDR3 coding DNA: TGTGCCAGCAGCCTCAGGACTAGCACTTCCTACGAGCAGTACTTC. It codes for CASSLRTSTSYEQYF.

In its sample, this clone was seen a few times. The CDR3 sequence: CAIRQGGAKNIQYF. The CDR3 DNA follows: TGTGCCATAAGACAGGGGGGTGCCAAAAACATTCAGTACTTC. The rearrangement links TRBV25-1 to TRBJ2-4; 9 bases map to TRBD1. CDR1 MGHDK and CDR2 SYGVNS come from the germline V gene. This CDR3 spans 14 amino acids. V lost 10 bases, J lost 1 base, and 5 bases stayed unmatched.

This clone was found a few times. This sequence joins TRBV6-6 and TRBJ2-7, with D perhaps matching TRBD1 (6 bases). CDR1 MNHNY and CDR2 SVGAGI come from the germline V gene (reference sequence). V lost 6 bases, J lost 6 bases, and 21 bases lay in between. There are 15 residues in the CDR3. CDR3 sequence reads: CASRLEDGGTGEQYF. The DNA for the CDR3 is TGTGCCAGCAGACTCGAGGATGGGGGCACTGGCGAGCAGTACTTC.